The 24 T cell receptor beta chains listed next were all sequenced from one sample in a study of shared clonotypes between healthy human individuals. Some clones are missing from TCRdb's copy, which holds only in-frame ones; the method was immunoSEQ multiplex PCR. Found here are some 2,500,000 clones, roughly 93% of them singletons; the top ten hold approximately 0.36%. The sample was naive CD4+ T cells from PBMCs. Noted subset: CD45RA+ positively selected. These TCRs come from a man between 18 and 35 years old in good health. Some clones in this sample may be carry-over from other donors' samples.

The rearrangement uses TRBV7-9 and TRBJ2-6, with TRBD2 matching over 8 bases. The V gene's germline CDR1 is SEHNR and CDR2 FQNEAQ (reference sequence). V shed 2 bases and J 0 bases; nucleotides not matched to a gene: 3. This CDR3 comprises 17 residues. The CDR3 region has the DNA TGTGCCAGCAGCTTACGGGGGGGCCTCTCTGGGGCCAACGTCCTGACTTTC. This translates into CASSLRGGLSGANVLTF.

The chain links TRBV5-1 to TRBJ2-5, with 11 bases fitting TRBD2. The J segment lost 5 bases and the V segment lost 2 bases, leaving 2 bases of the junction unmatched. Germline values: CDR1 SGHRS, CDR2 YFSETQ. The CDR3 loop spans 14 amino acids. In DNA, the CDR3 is TGCGCCAGCAGCTTTGCTAGCGGGAGGGAGACCCAGTACTTC. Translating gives CASSFASGRETQYF.

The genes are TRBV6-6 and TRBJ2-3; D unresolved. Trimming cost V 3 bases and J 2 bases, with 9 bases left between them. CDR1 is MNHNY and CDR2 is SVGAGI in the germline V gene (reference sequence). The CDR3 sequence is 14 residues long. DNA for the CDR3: TGTGCCAGCAGTTATATCGCAGTCACAGATACGCAGTATTTT. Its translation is CASSYIAVTDTQYF.

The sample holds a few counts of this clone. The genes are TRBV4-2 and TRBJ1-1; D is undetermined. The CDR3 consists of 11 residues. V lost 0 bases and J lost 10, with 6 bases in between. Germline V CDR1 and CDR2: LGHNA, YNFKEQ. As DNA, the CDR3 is TGTGCCAGCAGCCAAGATTTAAGAGCTTTCTTT. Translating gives CASSQDLRAFF.

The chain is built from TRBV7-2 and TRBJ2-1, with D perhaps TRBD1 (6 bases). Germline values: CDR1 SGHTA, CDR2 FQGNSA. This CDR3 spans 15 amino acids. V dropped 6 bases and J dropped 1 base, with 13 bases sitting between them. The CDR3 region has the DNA TGTGCCAGCAGATCTGACGGACAGTCCTACAATGAGCAGTTCTTC. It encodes CASRSDGQSYNEQFF.

CDR3 nucleotide sequence: TGTGCCAGCAGAGGACGGGGACAGGGGGTCGTCGGGGAGCTGTTTTTT. It is translated as CASRGRGQGVVGELFF. This sequence joins TRBV28 and TRBJ2-2; 11 bases are shared with TRBD1. There are 16 residues in the CDR3. The germline gives CDR1 MDHEN, CDR2 SYDVKM. Unmatched junction bases numbered 10, after V lost 6 bases and J lost 7 bases.

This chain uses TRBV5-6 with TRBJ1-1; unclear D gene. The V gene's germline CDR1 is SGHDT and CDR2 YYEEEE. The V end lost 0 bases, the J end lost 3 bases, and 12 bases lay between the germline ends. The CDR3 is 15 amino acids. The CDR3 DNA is TGTGCCAGCAGCTTGGGTCGGTTCATGGACACTGAAGCTTTCTTT. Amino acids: CASSLGRFMDTEAFF.

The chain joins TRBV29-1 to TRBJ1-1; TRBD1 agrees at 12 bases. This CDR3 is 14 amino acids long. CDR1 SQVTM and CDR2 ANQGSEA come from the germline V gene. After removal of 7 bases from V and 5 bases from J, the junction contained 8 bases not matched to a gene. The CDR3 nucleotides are TGCAGCGCCGGGACAGGGGGCGAGGTAACTGAAGCTTTCTTT. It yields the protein CSAGTGGEVTEAFF.

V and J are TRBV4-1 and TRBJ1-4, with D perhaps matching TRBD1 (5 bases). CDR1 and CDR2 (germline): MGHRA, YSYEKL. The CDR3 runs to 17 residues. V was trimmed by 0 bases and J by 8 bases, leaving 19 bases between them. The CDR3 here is CASSQDVGGRDFEKLFF. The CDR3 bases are TGCGCCAGCAGCCAAGACGTGGGCGGCAGGGATTTCGAAAAACTGTTTTTT.

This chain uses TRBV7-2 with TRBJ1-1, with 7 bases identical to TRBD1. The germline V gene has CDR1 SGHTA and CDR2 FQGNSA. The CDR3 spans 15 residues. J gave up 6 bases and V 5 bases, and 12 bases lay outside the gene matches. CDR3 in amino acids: CASSIEGGSIAEAFF. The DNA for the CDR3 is TGTGCCAGCAGCATTGAAGGGGGCTCAATCGCTGAAGCTTTCTTT. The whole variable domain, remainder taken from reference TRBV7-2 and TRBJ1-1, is GAGVSQSPSNKVTEKGKDVELRCDPISGHTALYWYRQSLGQGLEFLIYFQGNSAPDKSGLPSDRFSAERTGGSVSTLTIQRTQQEDSAVYLCASSIEGGSIAEAFFGQGTRLTVV.

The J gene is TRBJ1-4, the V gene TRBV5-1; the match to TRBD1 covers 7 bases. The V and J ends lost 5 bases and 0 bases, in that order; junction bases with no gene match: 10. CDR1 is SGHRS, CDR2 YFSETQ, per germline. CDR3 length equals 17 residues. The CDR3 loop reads CASSLGQGVATNEKLFF. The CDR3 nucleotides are TGCGCCAGCAGTCTGGGGCAGGGGGTTGCAACTAATGAAAAACTGTTTTTT.

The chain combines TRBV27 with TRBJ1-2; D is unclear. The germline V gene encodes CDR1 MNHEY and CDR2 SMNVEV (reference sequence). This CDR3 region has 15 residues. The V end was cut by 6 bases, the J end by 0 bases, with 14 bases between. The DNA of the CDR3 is TGTGCCAGCAGCACCAACCGGGGTGCTAACTATGGCTACACCTTC. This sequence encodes CASSTNRGANYGYTF.

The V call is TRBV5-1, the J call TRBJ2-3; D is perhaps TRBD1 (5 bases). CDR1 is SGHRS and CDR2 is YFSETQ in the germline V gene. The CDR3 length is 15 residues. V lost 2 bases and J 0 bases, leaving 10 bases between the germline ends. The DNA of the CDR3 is TGCGCCAGCAGCTTTCAGGGAACTAGCACAGATACGCAGTATTTT. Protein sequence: CASSFQGTSTDTQYF.

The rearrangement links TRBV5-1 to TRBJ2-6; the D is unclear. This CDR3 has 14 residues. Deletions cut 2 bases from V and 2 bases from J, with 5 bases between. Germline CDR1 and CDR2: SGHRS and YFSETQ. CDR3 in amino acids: CASSFQPGANVLTF. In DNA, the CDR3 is TGCGCCAGCAGCTTCCAGCCTGGGGCCAACGTCCTGACTTTC.

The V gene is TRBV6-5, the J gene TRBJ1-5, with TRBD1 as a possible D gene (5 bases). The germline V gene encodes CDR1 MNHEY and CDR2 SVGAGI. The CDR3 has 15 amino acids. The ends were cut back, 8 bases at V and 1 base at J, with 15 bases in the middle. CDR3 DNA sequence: TGTGCCAGCGGTCGGTTGGGGCGAAGCAATCAGCCCCAGCATTTT. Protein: CASGRLGRSNQPQHF.

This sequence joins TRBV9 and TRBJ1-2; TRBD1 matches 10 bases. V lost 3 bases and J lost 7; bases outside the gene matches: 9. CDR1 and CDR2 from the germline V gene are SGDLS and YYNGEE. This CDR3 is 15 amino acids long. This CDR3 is CASSDDRGPRRGYTF. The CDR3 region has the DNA TGTGCCAGCAGCGACGACAGGGGGCCCCGCCGTGGCTACACCTTC.

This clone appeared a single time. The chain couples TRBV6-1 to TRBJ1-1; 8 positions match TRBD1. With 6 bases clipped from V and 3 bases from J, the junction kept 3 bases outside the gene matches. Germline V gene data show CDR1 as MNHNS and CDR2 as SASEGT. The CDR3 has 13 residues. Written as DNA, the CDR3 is TGTGCCAGCAGATTACAGGGGGACACTGAAGCTTTCTTT. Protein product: CASRLQGDTEAFF.

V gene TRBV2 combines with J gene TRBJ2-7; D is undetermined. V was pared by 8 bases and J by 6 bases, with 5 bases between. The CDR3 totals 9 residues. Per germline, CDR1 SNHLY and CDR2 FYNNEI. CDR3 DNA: TGTGCCAGCGGTGGCGAGCAGTACTTC. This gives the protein CASGGEQYF.

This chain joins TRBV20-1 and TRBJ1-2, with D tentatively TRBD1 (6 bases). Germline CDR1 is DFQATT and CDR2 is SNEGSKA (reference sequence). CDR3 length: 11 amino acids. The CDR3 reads CGGEGLGGYTF. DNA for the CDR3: TGCGGGGGCGAGGGGTTGGGAGGCTACACCTTC.

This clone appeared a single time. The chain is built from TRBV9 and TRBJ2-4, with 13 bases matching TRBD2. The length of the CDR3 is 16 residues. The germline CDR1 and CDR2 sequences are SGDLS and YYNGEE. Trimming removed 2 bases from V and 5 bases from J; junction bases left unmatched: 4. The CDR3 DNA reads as TGTGCCAGCAGCGTGACTAGCGGGAGGCACCAAAACATTCAGTACTTC. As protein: CASSVTSGRHQNIQYF.

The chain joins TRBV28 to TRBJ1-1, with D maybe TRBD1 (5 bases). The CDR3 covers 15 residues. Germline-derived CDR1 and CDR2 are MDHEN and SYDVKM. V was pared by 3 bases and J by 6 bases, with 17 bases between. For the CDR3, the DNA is TGTGCCAGCAGTTTGTACAACGGGGGGATGGCTGAAGCTTTCTTT. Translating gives CASSLYNGGMAEAFF. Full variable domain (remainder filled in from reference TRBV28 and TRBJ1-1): DVKVTQSSRYLVKRTGEKVFLECVQDMDHENMFWYRQDPGLGLRLIYFSYDVKMKEKGDIPEGYSVSREKKERFSLILESASTNQTSMYLCASSLYNGGMAEAFFGQGTRLTVV.

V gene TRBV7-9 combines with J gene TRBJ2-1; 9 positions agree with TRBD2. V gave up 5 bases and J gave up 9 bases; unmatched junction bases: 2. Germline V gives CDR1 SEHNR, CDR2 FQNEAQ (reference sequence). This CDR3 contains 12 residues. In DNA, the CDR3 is TGTGCCAGCAGCGCAGCGGGGGGTGAGCAGTTCTTC. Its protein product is CASSAAGGEQFF.

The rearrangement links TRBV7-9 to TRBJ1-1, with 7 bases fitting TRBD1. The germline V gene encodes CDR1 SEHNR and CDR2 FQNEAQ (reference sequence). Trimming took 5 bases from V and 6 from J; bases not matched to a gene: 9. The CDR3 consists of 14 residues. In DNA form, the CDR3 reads TGTGCCAGCAGCAGGGAGGGGGCGAGTCCTGAAGCTTTCTTT. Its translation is CASSREGASPEAFF.

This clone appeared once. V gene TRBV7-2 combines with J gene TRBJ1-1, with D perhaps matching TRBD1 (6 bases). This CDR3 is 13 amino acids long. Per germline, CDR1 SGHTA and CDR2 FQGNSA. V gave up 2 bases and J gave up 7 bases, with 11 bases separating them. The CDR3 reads CASSLNRVSEAFF. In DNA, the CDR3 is TGTGCCAGCAGCTTAAACAGGGTCAGTGAAGCTTTCTTT. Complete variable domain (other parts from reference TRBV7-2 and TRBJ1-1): GAGVSQSPSNKVTEKGKDVELRCDPISGHTALYWYRQSLGQGLEFLIYFQGNSAPDKSGLPSDRFSAERTGGSVSTLTIQRTQQEDSAVYLCASSLNRVSEAFFGQGTRLTVV.